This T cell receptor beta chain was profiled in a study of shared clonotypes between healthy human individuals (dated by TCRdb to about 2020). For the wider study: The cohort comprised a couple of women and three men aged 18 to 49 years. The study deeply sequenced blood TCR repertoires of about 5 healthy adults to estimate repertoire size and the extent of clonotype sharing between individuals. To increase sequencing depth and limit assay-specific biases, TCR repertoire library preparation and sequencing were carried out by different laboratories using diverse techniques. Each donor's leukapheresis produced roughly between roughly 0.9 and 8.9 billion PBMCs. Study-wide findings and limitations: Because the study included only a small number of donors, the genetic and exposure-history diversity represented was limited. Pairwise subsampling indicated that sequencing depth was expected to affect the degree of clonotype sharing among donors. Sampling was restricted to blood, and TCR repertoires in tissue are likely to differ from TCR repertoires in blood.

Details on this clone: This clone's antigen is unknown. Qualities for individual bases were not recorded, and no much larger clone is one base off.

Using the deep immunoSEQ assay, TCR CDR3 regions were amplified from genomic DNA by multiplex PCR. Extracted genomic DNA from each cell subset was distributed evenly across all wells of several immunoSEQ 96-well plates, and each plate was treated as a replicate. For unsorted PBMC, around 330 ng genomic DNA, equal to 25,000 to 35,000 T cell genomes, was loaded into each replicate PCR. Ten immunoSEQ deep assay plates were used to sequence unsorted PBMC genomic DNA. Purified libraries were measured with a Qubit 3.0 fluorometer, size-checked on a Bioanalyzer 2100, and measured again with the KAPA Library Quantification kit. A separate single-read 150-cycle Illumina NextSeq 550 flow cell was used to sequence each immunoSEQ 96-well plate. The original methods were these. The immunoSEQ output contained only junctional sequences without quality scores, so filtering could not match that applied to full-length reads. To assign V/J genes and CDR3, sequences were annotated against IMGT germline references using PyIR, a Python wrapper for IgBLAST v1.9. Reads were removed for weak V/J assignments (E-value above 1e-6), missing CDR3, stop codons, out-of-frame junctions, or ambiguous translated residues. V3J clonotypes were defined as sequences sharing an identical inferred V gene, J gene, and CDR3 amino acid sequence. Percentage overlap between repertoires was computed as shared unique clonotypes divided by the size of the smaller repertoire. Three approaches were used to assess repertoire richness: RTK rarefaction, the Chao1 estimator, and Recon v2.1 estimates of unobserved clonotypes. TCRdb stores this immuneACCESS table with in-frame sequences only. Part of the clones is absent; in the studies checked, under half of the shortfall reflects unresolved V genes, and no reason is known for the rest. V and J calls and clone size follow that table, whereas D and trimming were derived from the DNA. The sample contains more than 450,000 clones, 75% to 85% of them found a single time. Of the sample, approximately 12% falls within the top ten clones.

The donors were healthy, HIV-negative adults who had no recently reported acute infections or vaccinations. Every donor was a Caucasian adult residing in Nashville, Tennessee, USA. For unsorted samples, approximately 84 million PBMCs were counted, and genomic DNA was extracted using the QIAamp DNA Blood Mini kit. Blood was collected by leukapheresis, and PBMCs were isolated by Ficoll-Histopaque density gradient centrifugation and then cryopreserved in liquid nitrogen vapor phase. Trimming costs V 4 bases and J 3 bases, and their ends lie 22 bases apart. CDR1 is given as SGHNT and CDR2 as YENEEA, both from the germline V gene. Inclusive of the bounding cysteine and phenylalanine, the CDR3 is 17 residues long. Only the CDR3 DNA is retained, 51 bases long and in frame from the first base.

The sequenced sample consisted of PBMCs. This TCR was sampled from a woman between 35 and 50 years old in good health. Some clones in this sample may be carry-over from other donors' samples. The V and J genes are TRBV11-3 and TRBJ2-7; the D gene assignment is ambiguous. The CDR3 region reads CASSSIFVLLFLYEQYF. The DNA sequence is TGTGCCAGCAGCTCCATTTTCGTACTTCTTTTCCTCTACGAGCAGTACTTC.